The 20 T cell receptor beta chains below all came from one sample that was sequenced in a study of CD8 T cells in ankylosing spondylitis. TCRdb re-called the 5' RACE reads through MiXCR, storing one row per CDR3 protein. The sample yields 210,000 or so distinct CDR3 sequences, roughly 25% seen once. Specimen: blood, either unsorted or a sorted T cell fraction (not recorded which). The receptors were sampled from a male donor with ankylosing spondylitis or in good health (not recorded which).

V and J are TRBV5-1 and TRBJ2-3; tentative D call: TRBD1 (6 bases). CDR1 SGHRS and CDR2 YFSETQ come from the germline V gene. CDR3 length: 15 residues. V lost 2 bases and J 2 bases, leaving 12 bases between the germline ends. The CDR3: CASSFGDINTDTQYF. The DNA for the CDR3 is TGCGCCAGCAGCTTCGGGGACATTAACACAGATACGCAGTATTTT.

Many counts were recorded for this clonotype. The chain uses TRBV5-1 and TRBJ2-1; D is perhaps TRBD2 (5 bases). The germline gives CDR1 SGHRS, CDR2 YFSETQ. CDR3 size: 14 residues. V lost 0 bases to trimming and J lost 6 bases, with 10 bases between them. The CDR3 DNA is TGCGCCAGCAGCTTGGCCGAGGGTAGCAATGAGCAGTTCTTC. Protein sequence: CASSLAEGSNEQFF. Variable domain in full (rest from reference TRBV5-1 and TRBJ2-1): KAGVTQTPRYLIKTRGQQVTLSCSPISGHRSVSWYQQTPGQGLQFLFEYFSETQRNKGNFPGRFSGRQFSNSRSEMNVSTLELGDSALYLCASSLAEGSNEQFFGPGTRLTVL.

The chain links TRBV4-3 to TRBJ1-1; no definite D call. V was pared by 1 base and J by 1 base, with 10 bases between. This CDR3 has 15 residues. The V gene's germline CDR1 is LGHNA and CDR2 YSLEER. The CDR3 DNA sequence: TGCGCCAGCAGCCAAGTTGGACTGGGGAACACTGAAGCTTTCTTT. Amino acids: CASSQVGLGNTEAFF.

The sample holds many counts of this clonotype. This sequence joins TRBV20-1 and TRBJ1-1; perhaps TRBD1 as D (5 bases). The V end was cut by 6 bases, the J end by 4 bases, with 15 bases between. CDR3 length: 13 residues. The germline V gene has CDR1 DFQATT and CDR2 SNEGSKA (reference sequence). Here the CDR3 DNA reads TGCAGTGCACTGCGGGTTCAGGGCACTGAAGCTTTCTTT. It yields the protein CSALRVQGTEAFF.

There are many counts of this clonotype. The CDR3 reads CASSLAGVSEAFF. The CDR3, as DNA: TGCGCCAGCAGCTTGGCAGGGGTTTCTGAAGCTTTCTTT. V gene TRBV5-1 combines with J gene TRBJ1-1; D is perhaps TRBD1 (6 bases). The V end lost 0 bases, the J end lost 6 bases, and 9 bases lay between the germline ends. The germline V gene encodes CDR1 SGHRS and CDR2 YFSETQ. This CDR3 spans 13 amino acids.

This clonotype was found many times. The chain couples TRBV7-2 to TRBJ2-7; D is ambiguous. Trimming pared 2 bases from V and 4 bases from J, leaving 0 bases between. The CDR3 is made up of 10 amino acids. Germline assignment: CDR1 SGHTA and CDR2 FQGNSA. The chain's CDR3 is CASSLYEQYF. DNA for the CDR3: TGTGCCAGCAGCTTATACGAGCAGTACTTC.

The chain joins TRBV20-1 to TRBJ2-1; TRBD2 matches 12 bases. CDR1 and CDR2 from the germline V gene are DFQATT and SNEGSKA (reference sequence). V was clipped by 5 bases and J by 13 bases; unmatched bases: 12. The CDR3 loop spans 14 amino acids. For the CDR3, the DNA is TGCAGTGCTGGGGGGGGGACTAGCGGGCTTCATCAGTTCTTC. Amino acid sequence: CSAGGGTSGLHQFF.

CDR3 region: CASRLAGVKFF. CDR3 DNA sequence: TGTGCCAGCAGACTAGCGGGAGTCAAGTTCTTC. V is TRBV12-3 or TRBV12-4 and J is TRBJ2-1; 11 bases fit TRBD2. The CDR3 is 11 residues long. Trimming cost V 6 bases and J 14 bases; bases outside gene matches: 3.

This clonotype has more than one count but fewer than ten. The CDR3 nucleotides are TGCAGTGCGAAGACTAGCGGGAGGGCCGGTCCAAAAAACATTCAGTACTTC. Amino acid sequence: CSAKTSGRAGPKNIQYF. The chain has TRBV20-1 and TRBJ2-4; TRBD2 matches 14 bases. With 6 bases clipped from V and 4 bases from J, the junction kept 11 bases outside the gene matches. The CDR3 spans 17 residues. Germline V gives CDR1 DFQATT, CDR2 SNEGSKA (reference sequence).

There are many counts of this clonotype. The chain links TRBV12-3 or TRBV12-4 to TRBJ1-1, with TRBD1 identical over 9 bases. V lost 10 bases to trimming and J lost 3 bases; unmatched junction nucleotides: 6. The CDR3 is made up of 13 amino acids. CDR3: CAIERDRDTEAFF. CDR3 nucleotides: TGTGCCATAGAAAGGGACAGGGACACTGAAGCTTTCTTT.

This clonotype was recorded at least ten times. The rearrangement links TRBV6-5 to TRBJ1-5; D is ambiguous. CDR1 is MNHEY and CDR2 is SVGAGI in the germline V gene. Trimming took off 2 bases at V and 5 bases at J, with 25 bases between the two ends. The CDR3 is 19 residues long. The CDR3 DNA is TGTGCCAGCAGTTACCCACACGGAAGCCAGTCAGGAATAGATCAGCCCCAGCATTTT. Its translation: CASSYPHGSQSGIDQPQHF.

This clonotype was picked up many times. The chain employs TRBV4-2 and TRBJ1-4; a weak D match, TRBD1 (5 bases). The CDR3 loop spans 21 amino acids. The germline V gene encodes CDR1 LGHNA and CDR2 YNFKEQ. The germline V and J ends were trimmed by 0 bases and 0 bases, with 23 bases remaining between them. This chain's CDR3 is CASSQDFLGVGGPATNEKLFF. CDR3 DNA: TGTGCCAGCAGCCAAGATTTTTTGGGCGTCGGGGGACCTGCAACTAATGAAAAACTGTTTTTT.

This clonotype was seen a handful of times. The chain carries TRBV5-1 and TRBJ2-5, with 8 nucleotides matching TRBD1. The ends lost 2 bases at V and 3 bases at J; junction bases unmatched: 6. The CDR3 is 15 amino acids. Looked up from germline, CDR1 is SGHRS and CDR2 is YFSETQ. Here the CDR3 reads CASSLSPGQEETQYF. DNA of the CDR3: TGCGCCAGCAGCTTAAGTCCGGGACAGGAAGAGACCCAGTACTTC.

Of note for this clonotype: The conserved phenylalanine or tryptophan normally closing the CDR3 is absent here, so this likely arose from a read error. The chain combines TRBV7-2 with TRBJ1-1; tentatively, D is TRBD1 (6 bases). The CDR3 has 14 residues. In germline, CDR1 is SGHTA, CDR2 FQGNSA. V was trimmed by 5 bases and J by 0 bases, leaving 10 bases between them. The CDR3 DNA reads TGTGCCAGCAGCAGGACAGCCATGAACACTGAAGCTTTCATT. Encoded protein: CASSRTAMNTEAFI.

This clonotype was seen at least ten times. The CDR3 bases are TGTGCCAGCAGTTCCTCAGGGGTCCCCCTATACAATGAGCAGTTCTTC. This sequence encodes CASSSSGVPLYNEQFF. V and J are TRBV6-5 and TRBJ2-1; D is perhaps TRBD1 (6 bases). CDR1 is MNHEY and CDR2 is SVGAGI in the germline V gene. This CDR3 has 16 amino acids. Deletions cut 4 bases from V and 4 bases from J, with 17 bases between.

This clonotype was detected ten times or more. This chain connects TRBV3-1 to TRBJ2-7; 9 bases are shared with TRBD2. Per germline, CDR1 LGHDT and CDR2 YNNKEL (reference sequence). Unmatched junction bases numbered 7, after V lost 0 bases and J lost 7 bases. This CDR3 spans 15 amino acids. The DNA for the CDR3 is TGTGCCAGCAGCCAAGAGGGTGCTAGCGGGAATGAGCAGTACTTC. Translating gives CASSQEGASGNEQYF.

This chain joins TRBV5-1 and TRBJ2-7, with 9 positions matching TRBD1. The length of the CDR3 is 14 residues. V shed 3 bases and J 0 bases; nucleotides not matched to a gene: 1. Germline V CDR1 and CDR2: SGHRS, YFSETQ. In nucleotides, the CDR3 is TGCGCCAGCAGCTCGACAGGGGGCTCCTACGAGCAGTACTTC. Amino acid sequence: CASSSTGGSYEQYF.

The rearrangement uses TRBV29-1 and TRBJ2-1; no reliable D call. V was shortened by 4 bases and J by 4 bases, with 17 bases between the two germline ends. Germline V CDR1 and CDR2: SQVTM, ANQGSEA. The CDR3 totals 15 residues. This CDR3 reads CSVVEGLELYNEQFF. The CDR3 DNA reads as TGCAGCGTTGTCGAAGGCCTTGAGCTTTACAATGAGCAGTTCTTC.

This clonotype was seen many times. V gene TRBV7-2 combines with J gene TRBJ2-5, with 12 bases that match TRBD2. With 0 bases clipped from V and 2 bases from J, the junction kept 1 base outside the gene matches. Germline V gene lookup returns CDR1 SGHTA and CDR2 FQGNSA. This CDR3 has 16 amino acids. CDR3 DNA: TGTGCCAGCAGCTTAGCGGGGACTAGCGGGCAAGAGACCCAGTACTTC. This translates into CASSLAGTSGQETQYF.

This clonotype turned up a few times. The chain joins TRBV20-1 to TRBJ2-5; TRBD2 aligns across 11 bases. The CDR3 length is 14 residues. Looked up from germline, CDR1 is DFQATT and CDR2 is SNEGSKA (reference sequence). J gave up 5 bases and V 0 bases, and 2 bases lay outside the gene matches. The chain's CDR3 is CSARDPSGRETQYF. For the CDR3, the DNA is TGCAGTGCTAGAGACCCTAGCGGGAGGGAGACCCAGTACTTC.